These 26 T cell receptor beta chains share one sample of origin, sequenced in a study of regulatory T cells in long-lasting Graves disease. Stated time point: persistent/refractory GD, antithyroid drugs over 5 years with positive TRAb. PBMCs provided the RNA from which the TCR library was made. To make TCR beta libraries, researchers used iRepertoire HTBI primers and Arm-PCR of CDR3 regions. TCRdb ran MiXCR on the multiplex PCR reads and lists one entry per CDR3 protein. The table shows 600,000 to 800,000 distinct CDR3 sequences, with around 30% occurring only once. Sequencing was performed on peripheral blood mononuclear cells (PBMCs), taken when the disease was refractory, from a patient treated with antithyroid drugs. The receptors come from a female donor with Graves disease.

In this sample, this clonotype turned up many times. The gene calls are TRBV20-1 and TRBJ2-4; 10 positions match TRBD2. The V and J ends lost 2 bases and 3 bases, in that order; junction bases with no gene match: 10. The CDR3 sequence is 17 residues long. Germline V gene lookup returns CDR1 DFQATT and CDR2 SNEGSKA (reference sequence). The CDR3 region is CSARLAGESKCKNIQYF. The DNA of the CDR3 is TGCAGTGCTAGACTAGCGGGAGAGAGTAAGTGCAAAAACATTCAGTACTTC.

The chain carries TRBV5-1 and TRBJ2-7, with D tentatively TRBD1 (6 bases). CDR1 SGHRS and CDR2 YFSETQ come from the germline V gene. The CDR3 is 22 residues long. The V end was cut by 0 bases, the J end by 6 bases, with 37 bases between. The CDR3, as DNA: TGCGCCAGCAGCTTGGGTCTCAGGACAGAGCCTTACGAGCAGTTCGAGGGCGGCGAGCAGTACTTC. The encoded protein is CASSLGLRTEPYEQFEGGEQYF.

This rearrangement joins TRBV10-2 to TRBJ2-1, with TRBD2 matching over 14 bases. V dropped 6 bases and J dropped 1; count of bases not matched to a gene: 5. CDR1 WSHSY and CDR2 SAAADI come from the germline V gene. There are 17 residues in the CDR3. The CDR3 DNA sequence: TGCGCCAGCAGGCAGACTAGCGGGAGGGTTTCCTACAATGAGCAGTTCTTC. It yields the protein CASRQTSGRVSYNEQFF.

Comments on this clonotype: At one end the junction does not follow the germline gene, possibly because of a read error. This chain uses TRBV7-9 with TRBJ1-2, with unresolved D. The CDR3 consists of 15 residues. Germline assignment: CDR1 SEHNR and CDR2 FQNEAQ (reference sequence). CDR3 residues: CASSVAAEANYGYTF. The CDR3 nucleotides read TGTGCCAGCAGCGTAGCCGCCGAAGCTAACTATGGCTACACCTTC.

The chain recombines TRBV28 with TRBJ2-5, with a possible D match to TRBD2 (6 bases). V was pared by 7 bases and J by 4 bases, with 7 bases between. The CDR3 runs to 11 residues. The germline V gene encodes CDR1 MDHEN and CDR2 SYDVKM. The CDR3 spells CASISGETQYF. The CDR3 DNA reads TGTGCCAGCATTAGCGGAGAGACCCAGTACTTC.

DNA for the CDR3: TGTGCCAGCTCACCTAGCAACTCCTACGAGCAGTACTTC. Residues: CASSPSNSYEQYF. The chain recombines TRBV18 with TRBJ2-7; D remains unclear. Trimming took off 3 bases at V and 0 bases at J, with 6 bases between the two ends. CDR1 is KGHSH and CDR2 is LQKENI in the germline V gene. This CDR3 region has 13 residues. The whole variable domain, remainder taken from reference TRBV18 and TRBJ2-7, is NAGVMQNPRHLVRRRGQEARLRCSPMKGHSHVYWYRQLPEEGLKFMVYLQKENIIDESGMPKERFSAEFPKEGPSILRIQQVVRGDSAAYFCASSPSNSYEQYFGPGTRLTVT.

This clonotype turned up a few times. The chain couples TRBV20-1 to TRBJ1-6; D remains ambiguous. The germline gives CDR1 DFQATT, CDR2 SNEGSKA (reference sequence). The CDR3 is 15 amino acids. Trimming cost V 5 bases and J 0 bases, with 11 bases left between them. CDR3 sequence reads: CSAPGSSSYNSPLHF. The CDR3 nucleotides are TGCAGTGCTCCGGGTTCAAGCTCCTATAATTCACCCCTCCACTTT.

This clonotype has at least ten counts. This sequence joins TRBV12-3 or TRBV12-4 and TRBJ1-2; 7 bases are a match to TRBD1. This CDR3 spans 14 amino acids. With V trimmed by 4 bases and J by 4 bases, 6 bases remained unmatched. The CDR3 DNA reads TGTGCCAGCAGTTCCGACAGGGCCTCCTATGGCTACACCTTC. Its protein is CASSSDRASYGYTF.

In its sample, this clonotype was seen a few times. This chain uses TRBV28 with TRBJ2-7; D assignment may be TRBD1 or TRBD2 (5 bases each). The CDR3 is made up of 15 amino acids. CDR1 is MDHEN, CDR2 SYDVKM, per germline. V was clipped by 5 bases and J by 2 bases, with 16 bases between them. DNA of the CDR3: TGTGCCAGCAGTCCTCGGGGCAGCAACGCCTACGAGCAGTACTTC. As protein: CASSPRGSNAYEQYF. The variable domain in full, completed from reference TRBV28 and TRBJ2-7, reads DVKVTQSSRYLVKRTGEKVFLECVQDMDHENMFWYRQDPGLGLRLIYFSYDVKMKEKGDIPEGYSVSREKKERFSLILESASTNQTSMYLCASSPRGSNAYEQYFGPGTRLTVT.

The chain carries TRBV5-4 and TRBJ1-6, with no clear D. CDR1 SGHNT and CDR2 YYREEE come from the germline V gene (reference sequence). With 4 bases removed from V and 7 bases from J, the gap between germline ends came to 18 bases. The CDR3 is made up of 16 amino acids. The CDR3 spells CASSTGPASGNSPLHF. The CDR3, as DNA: TGTGCCAGCAGCACTGGCCCCGCATCGGGGAATTCACCCCTCCACTTT.

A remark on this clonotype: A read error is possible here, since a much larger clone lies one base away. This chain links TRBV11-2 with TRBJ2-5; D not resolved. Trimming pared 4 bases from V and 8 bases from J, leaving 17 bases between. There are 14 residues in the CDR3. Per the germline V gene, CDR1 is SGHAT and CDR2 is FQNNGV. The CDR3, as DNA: TGTGCCAGCAGCTCCCCAAGGAGCGCAGGAACCCAGTACTTC. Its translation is CASSSPRSAGTQYF.

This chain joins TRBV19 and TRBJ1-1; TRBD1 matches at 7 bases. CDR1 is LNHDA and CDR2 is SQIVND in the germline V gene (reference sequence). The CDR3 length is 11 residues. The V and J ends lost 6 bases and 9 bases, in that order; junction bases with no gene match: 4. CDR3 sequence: CASRGGQKAFF. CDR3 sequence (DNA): TGTGCCAGTAGAGGGGGACAGAAAGCTTTCTTT.

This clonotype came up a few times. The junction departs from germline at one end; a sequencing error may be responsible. CDR3 sequence (DNA): TGTGCCAGCAGCTTAGCGGCCAATGAAGCTTTCTTT. Its protein product is CASSLAANEAFF. The chain links TRBV5-1 to TRBJ1-1; D ambiguous. This CDR3 is built from 12 residues. From germline, CDR1 is SGHRS and CDR2 YFSETQ.

The DNA of the CDR3 is TGTGCCAGCAGCCCACCGGGAATTATGGCAGTCTATGGCTACACCTTC. It translates to CASSPPGIMAVYGYTF. The J gene is TRBJ1-2, the V gene TRBV7-2; D is unresolved. The V gene lost 5 bases and the J gene lost 4 bases, with 20 bases spanning the gap. The CDR3 is made up of 16 amino acids. Germline V gene data show CDR1 as SGHTA and CDR2 as FQGNSA.

The CDR3: CASSLSGGGNTPLHF. CDR3 sequence (DNA): TGTGCCAGCAGTTTATCAGGGGGCGGAAATACACCCCTCCACTTT. The chain is built from TRBV12-3 or TRBV12-4 and TRBJ1-6, with TRBD1 identical over 8 bases. Trimming took 2 bases from V and 11 from J; bases not matched to a gene: 8. This CDR3 spans 15 amino acids.

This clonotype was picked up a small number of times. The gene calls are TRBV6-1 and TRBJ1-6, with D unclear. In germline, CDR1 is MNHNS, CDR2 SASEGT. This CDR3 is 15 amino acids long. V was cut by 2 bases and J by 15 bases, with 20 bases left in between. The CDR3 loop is CASSERMVDATVLHF. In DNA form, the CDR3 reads TGTGCCAGCAGTGAACGAATGGTTGACGCTACAGTCCTCCACTTT.

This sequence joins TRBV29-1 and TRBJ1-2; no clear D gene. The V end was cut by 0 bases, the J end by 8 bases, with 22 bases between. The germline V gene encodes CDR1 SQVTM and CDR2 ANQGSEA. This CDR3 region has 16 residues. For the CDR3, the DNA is TGCAGCGTTGAAGAAGTGGGAGCAGACCGAGCCTTGGGCTACACCTTC. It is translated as CSVEEVGADRALGYTF.

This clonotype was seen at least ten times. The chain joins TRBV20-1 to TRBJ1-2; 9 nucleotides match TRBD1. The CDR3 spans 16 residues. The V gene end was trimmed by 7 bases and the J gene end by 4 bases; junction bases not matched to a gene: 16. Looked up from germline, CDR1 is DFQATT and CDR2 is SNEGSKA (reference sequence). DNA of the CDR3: TGCAGTGTACTACTCGGGGGGACAGGGAATCGCTATGGCTACACCTTC. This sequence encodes CSVLLGGTGNRYGYTF.

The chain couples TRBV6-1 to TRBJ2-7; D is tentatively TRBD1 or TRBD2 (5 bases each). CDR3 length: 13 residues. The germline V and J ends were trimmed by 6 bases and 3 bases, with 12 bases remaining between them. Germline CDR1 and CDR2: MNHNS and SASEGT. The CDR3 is CASSWGIHYEQYF. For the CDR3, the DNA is TGTGCCAGCAGCTGGGGGATACACTACGAGCAGTACTTC.

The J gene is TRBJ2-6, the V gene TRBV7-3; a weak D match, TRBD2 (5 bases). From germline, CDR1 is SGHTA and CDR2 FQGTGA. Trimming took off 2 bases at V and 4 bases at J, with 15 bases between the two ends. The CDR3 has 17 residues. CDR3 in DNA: TGTGCCAGCAGCTTACTCAGGACCCGAGGGGGGGCCAACGTCCTGACTTTC. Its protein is CASSLLRTRGGANVLTF.

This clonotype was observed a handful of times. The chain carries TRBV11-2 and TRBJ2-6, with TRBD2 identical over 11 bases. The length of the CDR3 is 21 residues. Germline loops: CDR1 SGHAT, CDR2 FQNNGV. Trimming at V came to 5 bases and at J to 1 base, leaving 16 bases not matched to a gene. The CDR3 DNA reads TGTGCCAGCAGCCCGTCAACGGGACTAGCGGTAGACTTGTCTGGGGCCAACGTCCTGACTTTC. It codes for CASSPSTGLAVDLSGANVLTF.

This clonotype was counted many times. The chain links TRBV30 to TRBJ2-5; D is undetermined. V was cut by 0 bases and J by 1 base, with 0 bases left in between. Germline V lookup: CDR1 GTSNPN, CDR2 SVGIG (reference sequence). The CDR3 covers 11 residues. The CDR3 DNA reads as TGTGCCTGGAGTGTCCAAGAGACCCAGTACTTC. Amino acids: CAWSVQETQYF.

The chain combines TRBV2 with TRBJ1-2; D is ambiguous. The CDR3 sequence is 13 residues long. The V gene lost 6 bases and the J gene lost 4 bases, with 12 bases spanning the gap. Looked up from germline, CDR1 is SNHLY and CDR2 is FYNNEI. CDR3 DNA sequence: TGTGCCAGCAGATTTACACCTACCTATGGCTACACCTTC. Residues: CASRFTPTYGYTF.

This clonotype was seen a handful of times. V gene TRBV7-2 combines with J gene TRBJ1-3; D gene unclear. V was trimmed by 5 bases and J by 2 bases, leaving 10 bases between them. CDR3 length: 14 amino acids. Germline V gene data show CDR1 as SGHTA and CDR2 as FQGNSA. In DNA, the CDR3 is TGTGCCAGCAGCCGAAGGTCAACTGGAAACACCATATATTTT. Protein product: CASSRRSTGNTIYF.

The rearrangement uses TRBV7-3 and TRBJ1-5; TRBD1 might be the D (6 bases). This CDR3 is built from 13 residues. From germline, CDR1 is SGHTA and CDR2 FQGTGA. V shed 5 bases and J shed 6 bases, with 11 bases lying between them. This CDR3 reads CASSHAGVQPQHF. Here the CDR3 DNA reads TGTGCCAGCAGCCATGCAGGGGTTCAGCCCCAGCATTTT.

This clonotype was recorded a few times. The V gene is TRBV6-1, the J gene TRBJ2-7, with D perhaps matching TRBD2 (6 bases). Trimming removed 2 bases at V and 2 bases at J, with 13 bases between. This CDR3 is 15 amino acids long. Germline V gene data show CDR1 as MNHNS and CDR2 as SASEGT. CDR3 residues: CASSETAGRTYEQYF. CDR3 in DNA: TGTGCCAGCAGTGAAACTGCGGGAAGGACCTACGAGCAGTACTTC.